The rows below give T cell receptor beta chains drawn from one sample of a study of post-analysis software for immune sequencing data. MiXCR, run by TCRdb on the PCR reads, gives a single entry per CDR3 protein. The repertoire includes around 400,000 distinct CDR3 sequences, about 39% of them detected once, and roughly 8.2% sits in the top ten. The sequenced sample was blood. The source of these receptors is a girl aged 2-15 years with multiple sclerosis. Both conserved end residues are part of each CDR3. The order of the fields is clone size, J gene, D gene, V gene, CDR3 protein, CDR3 DNA. D genes are given only for firm matches. Clone size appears in some rows only: once, few, many, or a class for an expanded clone.

clone size: NA
J gene: TRBJ2-7
D gene: TRBD1
V gene: TRBV27
CDR3 protein: CASKVDRVSYEQYF
CDR3 DNA: TGTGCCAGCAAGGTGGACAGGGTATCCTACGAGCAGTACTTC

clone size: few
J gene: TRBJ2-7
D gene: NA
V gene: TRBV6-4
CDR3 protein: CASSESSNYEQYF
CDR3 DNA: TGTGCCAGCAGTGAATCTTCGAACTACGAGCAGTACTTC

clone size: NA
J gene: TRBJ1-4
D gene: TRBD1
V gene: TRBV27
CDR3 protein: CASSSRTGGSEKLFF
CDR3 DNA: TGTGCCAGCAGTTCACGGACAGGGGGGAGTGAAAAACTGTTTTTT

clone size: few
J gene: TRBJ1-6
D gene: TRBD1
V gene: TRBV3-1
CDR3 protein: CASSQRQGNSPLHF
CDR3 DNA: TGTGCCAGCAGCCAAAGACAGGGTAATTCACCCCTCCACTTT

clone size: NA
J gene: TRBJ1-5
D gene: NA
V gene: TRBV12-3/TRBV12-4
CDR3 protein: CASSPLLEEGNQPQHF
CDR3 DNA: TGTGCCAGCAGTCCGTTATTAGAGGAAGGCAATCAGCCCCAGCATTTT

clone size: NA
J gene: TRBJ1-5
D gene: NA
V gene: TRBV30
CDR3 protein: CAWGGKGNQPQHF
CDR3 DNA: TGTGCCTGGGGGGGAAAGGGCAATCAGCCCCAGCATTTT

clone size: many
J gene: TRBJ2-1
D gene: NA
V gene: TRBV29-1
CDR3 protein: CSAWSYNEQFF
CDR3 DNA: TGCAGCGCCTGGAGTTACAATGAGCAGTTCTTC

clone size: few
J gene: TRBJ2-7
D gene: TRBD2
V gene: TRBV7-8
CDR3 protein: CASSLTSGGTFSYEQYF
CDR3 DNA: TGTGCCAGCAGCTTAACTAGCGGGGGGACTTTCTCCTACGAGCAGTACTTC

clone size: NA
J gene: TRBJ1-5
D gene: NA
V gene: TRBV29-1
CDR3 protein: CSVEEGNNQPQHF
CDR3 DNA: TGCAGCGTTGAGGAAGGGAACAATCAGCCCCAGCATTTT

clone size: few
J gene: TRBJ2-7
D gene: NA
V gene: TRBV3-1
CDR3 protein: CASSQGVTYEQYF
CDR3 DNA: TGTGCCAGCAGCCAGGGAGTCACGTACGAGCAGTACTTC

clone size: NA
J gene: TRBJ2-5
D gene: NA
V gene: TRBV28
CDR3 protein: CASTHSGQETQYF
CDR3 DNA: TGTGCCAGCACACATTCAGGGCAAGAGACCCAGTACTTC

clone size: NA
J gene: TRBJ1-1
D gene: NA
V gene: TRBV2
CDR3 protein: CASSESQDVTEAFF
CDR3 DNA: TGTGCCAGCAGTGAATCGCAGGATGTCACTGAAGCTTTCTTT

clone size: few
J gene: TRBJ1-5
D gene: NA
V gene: TRBV20-1
CDR3 protein: CSAPGINQPQHF
CDR3 DNA: TGCAGTGCGCCAGGAATCAATCAGCCCCAGCATTTT

clone size: NA
J gene: TRBJ2-7
D gene: TRBD1
V gene: TRBV12-3/TRBV12-4
CDR3 protein: CASSRQGPAYERYF
CDR3 DNA: TGTGCCAGCAGCCGACAGGGGCCAGCCTACGAGCGGTACTTC

clone size: NA
J gene: TRBJ2-7
D gene: NA
V gene: TRBV4-3
CDR3 protein: CASSQEVFIGSGYYYEQYF
CDR3 DNA: TGCGCCAGCAGCCAAGAAGTTTTCATCGGTAGCGGATACTACTACGAGCAGTACTTC

clone size: few
J gene: TRBJ1-4
D gene: TRBD1
V gene: TRBV6-4
CDR3 protein: CASSAKQGAGEKLFF
CDR3 DNA: TGTGCCAGCAGTGCCAAACAGGGGGCCGGTGAAAAACTGTTTTTT

clone size: few
J gene: TRBJ2-7
D gene: TRBD1
V gene: TRBV9
CDR3 protein: CASSVGQGLYEQYF
CDR3 DNA: TGTGCCAGCAGCGTGGGACAGGGTCTATACGAGCAGTACTTC

clone size: NA
J gene: TRBJ2-7
D gene: TRBD2
V gene: TRBV4-1
CDR3 protein: CASSHTGGIYEQYF
CDR3 DNA: TGCGCCAGCAGCCATACGGGGGGGATCTACGAGCAGTACTTC

clone size: NA
J gene: TRBJ1-5
D gene: TRBD1
V gene: TRBV2
CDR3 protein: CASSAQTGVNQPQHF
CDR3 DNA: TGTGCCAGCAGTGCCCAGACAGGGGTCAATCAGCCCCAGCATTTT

clone size: few
J gene: TRBJ2-7
D gene: TRBD1
V gene: TRBV12-3/TRBV12-4
CDR3 protein: CASRAGQGFEQYF
CDR3 DNA: TGTGCCAGCAGAGCGGGACAGGGGTTCGAGCAGTACTTC

clone size: NA
J gene: TRBJ2-7
D gene: TRBD2
V gene: TRBV5-1
CDR3 protein: CASSLGVVGLGTGIYEQYF
CDR3 DNA: TGCGCCAGCAGCTTGGGGGTCGTGGGACTAGGAACAGGGATCTACGAGCAGTACTTC

clone size: NA
J gene: TRBJ2-3
D gene: NA
V gene: TRBV4-1
CDR3 protein: CASSQKDGLWAQYF
CDR3 DNA: TGCGCCAGCAGCCAAAAAGATGGACTGTGGGCGCAGTATTTT

clone size: NA
J gene: TRBJ2-7
D gene: NA
V gene: TRBV27
CDR3 protein: CASSQDRDKQYF
CDR3 DNA: TGTGCCAGCAGCCAAGATAGAGACAAGCAGTACTTC

clone size: NA
J gene: TRBJ2-5
D gene: TRBD1
V gene: TRBV6-5
CDR3 protein: CASSYSMGQGSETQYF
CDR3 DNA: TGTGCCAGCAGTTACTCGATGGGACAGGGATCAGAGACCCAGTACTTC

clone size: NA
J gene: TRBJ1-4
D gene: NA
V gene: TRBV29-1
CDR3 protein: CSGRVGEKLFF
CDR3 DNA: TGCAGCGGGAGAGTGGGTGAAAAACTGTTTTTT

clone size: NA
J gene: TRBJ2-1
D gene: NA
V gene: TRBV20-1
CDR3 protein: CSASYLEQFF
CDR3 DNA: TGCAGTGCTAGTTACTTGGAGCAGTTCTTC

clone size: NA
J gene: TRBJ2-5
D gene: TRBD1
V gene: TRBV20-1
CDR3 protein: CSARNLWQGDRKTQYF
CDR3 DNA: TGCAGTGCTAGAAATCTCTGGCAGGGGGATAGGAAGACCCAGTACTTC

clone size: NA
J gene: TRBJ1-1
D gene: NA
V gene: TRBV28
CDR3 protein: CASRAQFFANTEAFF
CDR3 DNA: TGTGCCAGCAGGGCTCAGTTTTTCGCGAACACTGAAGCTTTCTTT